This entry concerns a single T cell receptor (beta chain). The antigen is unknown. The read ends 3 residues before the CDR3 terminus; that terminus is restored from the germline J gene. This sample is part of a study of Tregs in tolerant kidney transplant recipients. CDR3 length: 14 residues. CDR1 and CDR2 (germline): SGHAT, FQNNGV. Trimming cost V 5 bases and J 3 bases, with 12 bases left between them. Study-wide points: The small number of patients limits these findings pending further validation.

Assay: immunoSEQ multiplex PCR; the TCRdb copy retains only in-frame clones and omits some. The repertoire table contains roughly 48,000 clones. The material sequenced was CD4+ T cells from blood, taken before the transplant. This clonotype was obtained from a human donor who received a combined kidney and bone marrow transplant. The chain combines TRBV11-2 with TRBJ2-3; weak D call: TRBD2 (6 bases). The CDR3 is CASSTGRGTDTQYF. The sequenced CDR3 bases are TGTGCCAGCAGCACGGGGCGGGGAACAGATACG. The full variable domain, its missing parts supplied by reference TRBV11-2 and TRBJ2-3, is EAGVAQSPRYKIIEKRQSVAFWCNPISGHATLYWYQQILGQGPKLLIQFQNNGVVDDSQLPKDRFSAERLKGVDSTLKIQPAKLEDSAVYLCASSTGRGTDTQYFGPGTRLTVL.